This entry lists 9 T cell receptor beta chains sequenced from one sample in a study of T cell responses to AZD1222 COVID-19 vaccine. Sequencing was performed with immunoSEQ multiplex PCR; in TCRdb, only in-frame clones are kept and a portion is missing. The sample includes approximately 110,000 clones, about 92% of them seen just once. Sequencing was performed on peripheral blood, taken 28 days after the second AZD1222 dose. The receptors come from an adult who received the AZD1222 COVID-19 vaccine.

This clone is a singleton in its sample. The V gene is TRBV25-1, the J gene TRBJ2-7; 8 bases line up with TRBD1. This CDR3 contains 16 residues. Germline V CDR1 and CDR2: MGHDK, SYGVNS. With V trimmed by 4 bases and J by 2 bases, 10 bases remained unmatched. This CDR3 reads CASSGPRQGKAYEQYF. CDR3 in DNA: TGTGCCAGCAGTGGCCCGCGACAGGGGAAGGCCTACGAGCAGTACTTC.

The chain combines TRBV19 with TRBJ2-5, with 7 bases fitting TRBD1. CDR1 LNHDA and CDR2 SQIVND come from the germline V gene (reference sequence). The V segment lost 7 bases and the J segment 2 bases; nucleotides outside the gene matches: 10. The CDR3 is made up of 15 amino acids. CDR3 nucleotides: TGTGCCAGTACCCGACAGGGAACTTCGCAAGAGACCCAGTACTTC. Amino acid sequence: CASTRQGTSQETQYF.

V usage is TRBV10-2 and J usage is TRBJ1-1, with 8 bases matching TRBD1. CDR1 and CDR2 from the germline V gene are WSHSY and SAAADI. V shed 11 bases, J shed 1 base, and the junction held 12 bases outside the gene matches. The CDR3 is 15 amino acids. CDR3 nucleotides: TGCGCCGCCGTATCAGGGGGCGTGGAGAACACTGAAGCTTTCTTT. Translation gives CAAVSGGVENTEAFF.

The V and J genes are TRBV7-2 and TRBJ1-5; 9 bases are shared with TRBD1. The CDR3 is 14 amino acids. J lost 4 bases, V lost 6 bases, and 4 bases had no gene match. Germline CDR1 is SGHTA and CDR2 is FQGNSA. The CDR3 here is CASRRTGANQPQHF. The CDR3 DNA reads as TGTGCCAGCAGAAGGACAGGGGCGAATCAGCCCCAGCATTTT. The full variable domain, in which reference TRBV7-2 and TRBJ1-5 provide the parts outside the CDR3, is GAGVSQSPSNKVTEKGKDVELRCDPISGHTALYWYRQSLGQGLEFLIYFQGNSAPDKSGLPSDRFSAERTGGSVSTLTIQRTQQEDSAVYLCASRRTGANQPQHFGDGTRLSIL.

This chain links TRBV10-3 with TRBJ2-7; D is unresolved. The length of the CDR3 is 14 residues. Trimming shortened V by 3 bases and J by 5 bases, and 14 bases separated the two germline ends. From germline, CDR1 is ENHRY and CDR2 SYGVKD. The CDR3, as DNA: TGTGCCATCAGTGACTCCCGCAGTTACAACGAGCAGTACTTC. As protein: CAISDSRSYNEQYF.

The chain joins TRBV19 to TRBJ1-5; 9 bases agree with TRBD1. CDR1 and CDR2 (germline): LNHDA, SQIVND (reference sequence). V shed 10 bases and J 3 bases; nucleotides not matched to a gene: 31. The CDR3 is 22 residues long. This chain's CDR3 is CATRYFRPGQGRGTYSNQPQHF. CDR3 DNA: TGTGCCACCCGGTATTTCCGACCGGGACAGGGAAGAGGGACCTATTCCAATCAGCCCCAGCATTTT.

The chain links TRBV20-1 to TRBJ2-3; TRBD2 matches 7 bases. Germline V gives CDR1 DFQATT, CDR2 SNEGSKA (reference sequence). V lost 3 bases to trimming and J lost 2 bases; unmatched junction nucleotides: 11. The CDR3 extends over 16 amino acids. The CDR3 spells CSASSTSASNTDTQYF. The CDR3 DNA reads TGCAGTGCTAGTTCAACTAGCGCGTCGAACACAGATACGCAGTATTTT.

J is TRBJ1-6 and V is TRBV2; D remains unclear. The germline V and J ends were trimmed by 4 bases and 4 bases, with 8 bases remaining between them. This CDR3 region has 14 residues. CDR1 SNHLY and CDR2 FYNNEI come from the germline V gene. The CDR3 is CASSVLGYNSPLHF. CDR3 DNA: TGTGCCAGCAGTGTTCTGGGGTATAATTCACCCCTCCACTTT. Full variable domain (outside the CDR3, taken from reference TRBV2 and TRBJ1-6): EPEVTQTPSHQVTQMGQEVILRCVPISNHLYFYWYRQILGQKVEFLVSFYNNEISEKSEIFDDQFSVERPDGSNFTLKIRSTKLEDSAMYFCASSVLGYNSPLHFGNGTRLTVT.

This chain joins TRBV6-1 and TRBJ2-7, with TRBD2 identical over 11 bases. Trimming took 4 bases from V and 5 from J; bases not matched to a gene: 10. The CDR3 runs to 16 residues. Germline CDR1 reads MNHNS; CDR2 reads SASEGT. The CDR3 region is CASSGTSGSGSDEQYF. The CDR3 DNA reads TGTGCCAGCAGTGGGACTAGCGGGTCTGGATCCGACGAGCAGTACTTC.